One sample yielded the 26 T cell receptor beta chains listed below, sequenced in a study of response to subunit inactivated influenza vaccine. Each CDR3 protein gets one entry after TCRdb re-called the RT-PCR reads with MiXCR. The data show 500,000 to 600,000 distinct CDR3 sequences, about 8% seen once. The sequencing here drew on PBMCs from blood, taken 23 months after vaccination. All receptors come from a man between 50 and 70 years old who received an inactivated influenza vaccine.

This clonotype has a count of ten or more. The V call is TRBV28, the J call TRBJ2-1; 12 nucleotides line up with TRBD2. CDR1 and CDR2 from the germline V gene are MDHEN and SYDVKM. The junction had 3 bases not matched to a gene; V was cut back by 4 bases and J by 5 bases. The CDR3 is 15 amino acids. The CDR3 protein is CASSYGLAGNNEQFF. The DNA of the CDR3 is TGTGCCAGCAGTTACGGACTAGCGGGAAACAATGAGCAGTTCTTC.

This chain uses TRBV4-1 with TRBJ1-2, with no clear D. The CDR3 is 14 residues long. Per the germline V gene, CDR1 is MGHRA and CDR2 is YSYEKL. The germline V and J ends were trimmed by 0 bases and 8 bases, with 13 bases remaining between them. The CDR3 DNA follows: TGCGCCAGCAGCCAAGAGCTGGTCGGGCGGGGCTACACCTTC. Amino acid sequence: CASSQELVGRGYTF.

The chain uses TRBV7-2 and TRBJ2-1; D is ambiguous. From germline, CDR1 is SGHTA and CDR2 FQGNSA. Trimming removed 5 bases at V and 8 bases at J, with 10 bases between. The CDR3 extends over 12 amino acids. For the CDR3, the DNA is TGTGCCAGCAGCACCTCTAGGTATGAGCAGTTCTTC. It specifies CASSTSRYEQFF.

This clonotype was observed a few times. The rearrangement links TRBV28 to TRBJ2-7; TRBD2 matches 10 bases. Germline V gives CDR1 MDHEN, CDR2 SYDVKM. Germline trimming cut 7 bases from V and 3 bases from J; bases unmatched to any gene: 9. The CDR3 runs to 15 residues. The CDR3 bases are TGTGCCAGCAATCGCGCCGGGACTAGCGTCTACGAGCAGTACTTC. Translating it yields CASNRAGTSVYEQYF.

This clonotype was found many times. The chain combines TRBV4-1 with TRBJ2-1; 7 bases align to TRBD2. V trimming: 5 bases; J trimming: 0 bases; junction bases outside the gene matches: 4. The CDR3 spans 15 residues. CDR1 and CDR2 (germline): MGHRA, YSYEKL. The CDR3: CASSFRLASYNEQFF. Written as DNA, the CDR3 is TGCGCCAGCAGCTTTCGACTAGCCTCCTACAATGAGCAGTTCTTC.

This clonotype was observed at least ten times. V gene TRBV20-1 combines with J gene TRBJ1-3; D is ambiguous. The CDR3 runs to 11 residues. V lost 7 bases, J lost 7 bases, and 11 bases lay in between. The germline V gene encodes CDR1 DFQATT and CDR2 SNEGSKA (reference sequence). CDR3 sequence reads: CSVAGRNTIYF. CDR3 nucleotides: TGCAGTGTAGCTGGTCGCAACACCATATATTTT.

This sequence joins TRBV10-3 and TRBJ2-7; a weak D match, TRBD2 (6 bases). The CDR3 is 15 residues long. Per the germline V gene, CDR1 is ENHRY and CDR2 is SYGVKD. V was pared by 4 bases and J by 2 bases, with 15 bases between. In DNA, the CDR3 is TGTGCCATCAGTGCAGGACTACAGAGGACCTACGAGCAGTACTTC. Protein product: CAISAGLQRTYEQYF.

The V gene is TRBV5-1, the J gene TRBJ2-6; 8 bases align to TRBD2. There are 16 residues in the CDR3. Germline V CDR1 and CDR2: SGHRS, YFSETQ. The V gene end was trimmed by 3 bases and the J gene end by 11 bases; junction bases not matched to a gene: 13. The CDR3 spells CASSSPGGGKSDVLTF. The CDR3 bases are TGCGCCAGCAGCTCGCCCGGGGGGGGGAAATCGGACGTCCTGACTTTC.

In its sample, this clonotype was seen many times. The chain recombines TRBV4-3 with TRBJ2-7; D uncertain. The CDR3 consists of 13 residues. V lost 1 base, J lost 3 bases, and 7 bases lay in between. CDR1 and CDR2 from the germline V gene are LGHNA and YSLEER. The CDR3 DNA reads as TGCGCCAGCAGCCAAGGCTTCAACTACGAGCAGTACTTC. This translates into CASSQGFNYEQYF.

This clonotype was seen only a few times. The chain is built from TRBV28 and TRBJ2-2; unclear D gene. There are 14 residues in the CDR3. V lost 6 bases, J lost 1 base, and 9 bases lay in between. From germline, CDR1 is MDHEN and CDR2 SYDVKM. In DNA form, the CDR3 reads TGTGCCAGCAGCCGTAGCCTGAACACCGGGGAGCTGTTTTTT. Translated: CASSRSLNTGELFF.

The rearrangement joins TRBV9 to TRBJ1-3, with TRBD1 identical over 7 bases. CDR3 length: 16 residues. Germline CDR1 is SGDLS and CDR2 is YYNGEE. The V gene end was trimmed by 0 bases and the J gene end by 0 bases; junction bases not matched to a gene: 3. For the CDR3, the DNA is TGTGCCAGCAGCGTAGACGGACAGGACTCTGGAAACACCATATATTTT. This encodes CASSVDGQDSGNTIYF.

V usage is TRBV3-1 and J usage is TRBJ2-6; possible D gene TRBD2, 5 bases. With 6 bases removed from V and 4 bases from J, the gap between germline ends came to 13 bases. Germline CDR1 is LGHDT and CDR2 is YNNKEL (reference sequence). This CDR3 contains 15 residues. The CDR3 DNA reads as TGTGCCAGCAGATCATGGACGGGAGGGGCCAACGTCCTGACTTTC. This sequence encodes CASRSWTGGANVLTF.

The genes are TRBV6-4 and TRBJ2-2; D ambiguous. The CDR3 loop spans 14 amino acids. Germline assignment: CDR1 MRHNA and CDR2 SNTAGT. V was clipped by 6 bases and J by 5 bases, with 13 bases between them. CDR3 DNA sequence: TGTGCCAGCAGACTGCAGTGGGGAACCGGGGAGCTGTTTTTT. Protein sequence: CASRLQWGTGELFF.

Only a few counts were recorded for this clonotype. The genes are TRBV9 and TRBJ2-3; the D gene could be TRBD1 or TRBD2 (5 bases each). The V and J ends lost 5 bases and 4 bases respectively, with 17 bases between them. Germline CDR1 is SGDLS and CDR2 is YYNGEE. The CDR3 sequence is 15 residues long. The CDR3 DNA sequence: TGTGCCAGCAGATTAACCGGGACCCAGGCAGATACGCAGTATTTT. It yields the protein CASRLTGTQADTQYF.

This clonotype was recorded once. The J gene is TRBJ2-1, the V gene TRBV9, with D maybe TRBD1 (5 bases). The CDR3 is 15 amino acids. With 6 bases removed from V and 4 bases from J, the gap between germline ends came to 17 bases. CDR1 and CDR2 (germline): SGDLS, YYNGEE. The CDR3 DNA reads as TGTGCCAGCAACAGTGGGGCGTCGTTATACAATGAGCAGTTCTTC. Protein: CASNSGASLYNEQFF.

This clonotype came up a few times. The chain employs TRBV29-1 and TRBJ2-1; 10 bases are shared with TRBD2. Trimming took 6 bases from V and 4 from J; bases not matched to a gene: 3. This CDR3 region has 13 residues. CDR1 and CDR2 (germline): SQVTM, ANQGSEA. Here the CDR3 reads CSVRTSGYNEQFF. The DNA of the CDR3 is TGCAGCGTCCGGACTAGCGGTTACAATGAGCAGTTCTTC.

The J gene is TRBJ2-1, the V gene TRBV10-3; 13 bases agree with TRBD2. Germline-derived CDR1 and CDR2 are ENHRY and SYGVKD. V dropped 6 bases and J dropped 9; count of bases not matched to a gene: 8. The CDR3 runs 15 residues. The CDR3 nucleotides read TGTGCCATCAGCCTCACTAGCGGGGGGGCTCCTGAGCAGTTCTTC. As protein: CAISLTSGGAPEQFF.

This clonotype was seen once. The chain uses TRBV12-3 or TRBV12-4 and TRBJ2-1; TRBD2 might be the D (5 bases). The CDR3 contains 19 residues. V was clipped by 3 bases and J by 3 bases, with 24 bases between them. The chain's CDR3 is CASSLGPVGGSGSYNEQFF. As DNA, the CDR3 is TGTGCCAGCAGTTTGGGCCCAGTCGGTGGGAGCGGAAGCTACAATGAGCAGTTCTTC.

This clonotype was observed a few times. The chain carries TRBV6-4 and TRBJ1-1; D remains ambiguous. Germline V gene data show CDR1 as MRHNA and CDR2 as SNTAGT. The CDR3 is 11 amino acids. V was shortened by 4 bases and J by 11 bases, with 11 bases between the two germline ends. CDR3 in amino acids: CASSVGRSAFF. CDR3 DNA sequence: TGTGCCAGCAGTGTCGGGCGGAGCGCTTTCTTT.

This clonotype was seen a handful of times. The chain couples TRBV27 to TRBJ2-7; the D is unclear. Germline CDR1 MNHEY, CDR2 SMNVEV (reference sequence). The CDR3 loop spans 12 amino acids. The germline V and J ends were trimmed by 3 bases and 3 bases, with 6 bases remaining between them. DNA for the CDR3: TGTGCCAGCAGTTTTGTGGGCTACGAGCAGTACTTC. This gives the protein CASSFVGYEQYF.

The chain joins TRBV12-3 or TRBV12-4 to TRBJ2-3; 12 bases fit TRBD2. J gave up 1 base and V 6 bases, and 11 bases lay outside the gene matches. CDR3 size: 18 residues. This CDR3 is CASRPLAGGSLRTDTQYF. The CDR3 DNA is TGTGCCAGCAGGCCTCTAGCGGGGGGGTCTCTCCGCACAGATACGCAGTATTTT.

The chain couples TRBV24-1 to TRBJ2-3; TRBD1 matches at 9 bases. Trimming at V came to 8 bases and at J to 2 bases, leaving 4 bases not matched to a gene. The CDR3 is made up of 14 amino acids. Germline V gives CDR1 KGHDR, CDR2 SFDVKD. CDR3 in amino acids: CATTGQGFTDTQYF. In DNA, the CDR3 is TGTGCCACCACCGGACAGGGGTTCACAGATACGCAGTATTTT.

The chain combines TRBV29-1 with TRBJ2-5; 9 bases match TRBD2. CDR3 length: 14 residues. The V segment lost 4 bases and the J segment 4 bases; nucleotides outside the gene matches: 7. Germline V lookup: CDR1 SQVTM, CDR2 ANQGSEA. Here the CDR3 DNA reads TGCAGCGTTGCGGTCCTAGCGGGACTAGAGACCCAGTACTTC. Protein: CSVAVLAGLETQYF.

The V call is TRBV6-2 or TRBV6-3, the J call TRBJ1-1, with a weak D call TRBD1 (5 bases). The CDR3 runs to 16 residues. The germline gives CDR1 MNHEY, CDR2 SVGEGT. V lost 1 base to trimming and J lost 1 base, with 13 bases between them. The CDR3 reads CASSYLISGANTEAFF. The CDR3 nucleotides are TGTGCCAGCAGTTACTTGATTTCCGGGGCGAACACTGAAGCTTTCTTT.

The CDR3, as DNA: TGTGCCACCAGCAGAGGAGCGGGAATAGGTTGGGAGACCCAGTACTTC. Translated: CATSRGAGIGWETQYF. The rearrangement uses TRBV15 and TRBJ2-5, with 7 nucleotides matching TRBD2. Germline V gene lookup returns CDR1 LNHNV and CDR2 YYDKDF (reference sequence). The CDR3 runs 16 residues. The J segment lost 5 bases and the V segment lost 1 base, leaving 10 bases of the junction unmatched.

This clonotype came up a few times. This rearrangement joins TRBV6-6 to TRBJ2-2, with TRBD2 identical over 8 bases. V gave up 10 bases and J gave up 1 base; unmatched junction bases: 2. CDR1 is MNHNY and CDR2 is SVGAGI in the germline V gene (reference sequence). The CDR3 is made up of 13 amino acids. The CDR3 bases are TGTGCCACCGGGGGGGGGAACACCGGGGAGCTGTTTTTT. Residues: CATGGGNTGELFF.